These 20 T cell receptor beta chains came from one sample sequenced in a study of cytotoxic CD8 clonotypes in ibrutinib-treated CLL. The data were produced by immunoSEQ multiplex PCR, yet TCRdb's version contains in-frame clones alone and is incomplete. Of about 300,000 clones listed, 70% to 80% were seen once; the top ten hold roughly 6%. This material consisted of PBMCs, taken at disease progression, from a patient treated with ibrutinib. The receptors stem from a human donor with chronic lymphocytic leukemia.

In its sample, this clone was seen once. The V gene is TRBV5-1, the J gene TRBJ2-3; no clear D gene. CDR3 length: 13 residues. Germline values: CDR1 SGHRS, CDR2 YFSETQ. V lost 8 bases and J lost 0, with 10 bases in between. CDR3 DNA: TGCGCCAGTACTTGGGCTAGCACAGATACGCAGTATTTT. This sequence encodes CASTWASTDTQYF.

To note about this clone: The same CDR3 is also encoded by other DNA sequences in this sample. The J gene is TRBJ2-7, the V gene TRBV9; no definite D call. V dropped 0 bases and J dropped 2 bases, with 9 bases sitting between them. CDR1 and CDR2 (germline): SGDLS, YYNGEE. The CDR3 loop spans 14 amino acids. The CDR3 reads CASSVGGRTYEQYF. The DNA of the CDR3 is TGTGCCAGCAGCGTAGGTGGCCGCACCTACGAGCAGTACTTC.

About this clone itself: Given the absence of the conserved phenylalanine or tryptophan at the CDR3 end, a read error is likely. Because the CDR3's place on the DNA is in doubt, the DNA is left out and the CDR3 is given as listed by TCRdb. The chain has TRBV15 and TRBJ1-1. The CDR3 adds up to 14 amino acids, both ends counted. CDR1 is LNHNV and CDR2 is YYDKDF in the germline V gene (reference sequence). The CDR3 region is CATSRGTGKGPWGS.

In its sample, this clone was seen once. The CDR3 reads CASSYTDAANEKLFF. The CDR3, as DNA: TGTGCCAGCAGTTACACGGACGCGGCTAATGAAAAACTGTTTTTT. The chain is built from TRBV6-6 and TRBJ1-4; D gene uncertain. V was pared by 2 bases and J by 3 bases, with 10 bases between. The CDR3 loop spans 15 amino acids. Looked up from germline, CDR1 is MNHNY and CDR2 is SVGAGI (reference sequence).

The chain carries TRBV4-1 and TRBJ2-2; 9 bases match TRBD2. Germline V gene lookup returns CDR1 MGHRA and CDR2 YSYEKL. The V and J ends lost 2 bases and 8 bases, in that order; junction bases with no gene match: 15. The CDR3 spans 18 residues. The CDR3 spells CASSQPGWRGGPVGELFF. The CDR3 DNA follows: TGCGCCAGCAGCCAACCCGGCTGGCGGGGGGGCCCAGTTGGGGAGCTGTTTTTT.

This rearrangement joins TRBV29-1 to TRBJ1-6, with 7 bases matching TRBD1. J lost 7 bases, V lost 5 bases, and 5 bases had no gene match. This CDR3 has 13 amino acids. The germline CDR1 and CDR2 sequences are SQVTM and ANQGSEA. The CDR3 loop reads CSVRRDSNSPLHF. The CDR3 DNA reads as TGCAGCGTTCGCCGGGACAGCAATTCACCCCTCCACTTT.

The gene calls are TRBV9 and TRBJ2-7, with D possibly being TRBD1 (7 bases). Germline assignment: CDR1 SGDLS and CDR2 YYNGEE. The CDR3 has 17 amino acids. Between the trimmed V and J ends, which lost 0 bases and 3 bases, there was a span of 19 bases. In DNA form, the CDR3 reads TGTGCCAGCAGCGTAGCCCCTGGGGCAGGGGGAGGCTACGAGCAGTACTTC. Protein: CASSVAPGAGGGYEQYF. Drawing the rest from reference TRBV9 and TRBJ2-7, the complete variable domain is DSGVTQTPKHLITATGQRVTLRCSPRSGDLSVYWYQQSLDQGLQFLIQYYNGEERAKGNILERFSAQQFPDLHSELNLSSLELGDSALYFCASSVAPGAGGGYEQYFGPGTRLTVT.

This clone was observed once. The gene calls are TRBV4-3 and TRBJ1-3; no firm D call. The V end was cut by 4 bases, the J end by 0 bases, with 16 bases between. The CDR3 runs 17 residues. Looked up from germline, CDR1 is LGHNA and CDR2 is YSLEER. DNA for the CDR3: TGCGCCAGCAGCCCTGGGATTAGGTACCACTCTGGAAACACCATATATTTT. It yields the protein CASSPGIRYHSGNTIYF.

The chain's CDR3 is CASSEPGVVEAFF. CDR3 coding DNA: TGTGCCAGCAGTGAGCCAGGGGTGGTTGAAGCTTTCTTT. The chain has TRBV2 and TRBJ1-1; a possible D gene is TRBD1 (6 bases). The CDR3 length is 13 residues. Germline CDR1 SNHLY, CDR2 FYNNEI. V was cut by 3 bases and J by 7 bases, with 12 bases left in between.

The chain joins TRBV6-6 to TRBJ1-2; 8 bases fit TRBD1. The trim removed 2 bases at V and 4 bases at J, leaving 6 bases unmatched. The CDR3 has 15 residues. Germline V CDR1 and CDR2: MNHNY, SVGAGI (reference sequence). For the CDR3, the DNA is TGTGCCAGCAGTTACCCAACAGGGGGGGGCTATGGCTACACCTTC. Translation: CASSYPTGGGYGYTF.

The chain combines TRBV5-4 with TRBJ1-2; D not certain. V gave up 4 bases and J gave up 1 base, with 8 bases separating them. CDR3 length: 13 residues. Germline assignment: CDR1 SGHNT and CDR2 YYREEE (reference sequence). The DNA of the CDR3 is TGTGCCAGCAGCACTAACGTTAACTATGGCTACACCTTC. The encoded protein is CASSTNVNYGYTF. The whole variable domain, filled in from reference TRBV5-4 and TRBJ1-2, reads ETGVTQSPTHLIKTRGQQVTLRCSSQSGHNTVSWYQQALGQGPQFIFQYYREEENGRGNFPPRFSGLQFPNYSSELNVNALELDDSALYLCASSTNVNYGYTFGSGTRLTVV.

The chain joins TRBV5-4 to TRBJ2-7, with 10 bases lining up with TRBD1. Trimming removed 4 bases from V and 4 bases from J; junction bases left unmatched: 8. CDR1 is SGHNT, CDR2 YYREEE, per germline (reference sequence). The CDR3 covers 15 residues. The CDR3 bases are TGTGCCAGCAGCCCGGACAGGGGGAGACCGTACGAGCAGTACTTC. Translation gives CASSPDRGRPYEQYF.

This clone appeared once. The chain recombines TRBV7-9 with TRBJ2-7, with 7 bases aligning to TRBD1. CDR1 and CDR2 from the germline V gene are SEHNR and FQNEAQ (reference sequence). This CDR3 is 14 amino acids long. Unmatched junction bases numbered 9, after V lost 8 bases and J lost 2 bases. The CDR3 nucleotides are TGTGCCAGCGGCCGACAGGGCCGCCCCTACGAGCAGTACTTC. Its translation: CASGRQGRPYEQYF. The full variable domain, with the rest looked up from reference TRBV7-9 and TRBJ2-7, is DTGVSQNPRHKITKRGQNVTFRCDPISEHNRLYWYRQTLGQGPEFLTYFQNEAQLEKSRLLSDRFSAERPKGSFSTLEIQRTEQGDSAMYLCASGRQGRPYEQYFGPGTRLTVT.

This clone was seen a few times. V gene TRBV18 combines with J gene TRBJ1-6; 7 bases align to TRBD1. Germline V CDR1 and CDR2: KGHSH, LQKENI. Trimming cost V 2 bases and J 10 bases; bases outside gene matches: 8. The CDR3 covers 15 residues. The CDR3 here is CASSPGQAWLSPLHF. Written as DNA, the CDR3 is TGTGCCAGCTCACCAGGACAGGCTTGGTTGTCACCCCTCCACTTT.

This chain links TRBV7-6 with TRBJ1-5; D gene uncertain. The CDR3 spans 12 residues. V was trimmed by 2 bases and J by 3 bases, leaving 2 bases between them. From germline, CDR1 is SGHVS and CDR2 FNYEAQ. CDR3 amino acids: CASSLTNQPQHF. The DNA for the CDR3 is TGTGCCAGCAGCTTAACCAATCAGCCCCAGCATTTT. Looking up the rest from reference TRBV7-6 and TRBJ1-5 gives the full variable domain: GAGVSQSPRYKVTKRGQDVALRCDPISGHVSLYWYRQALGQGPEFLTYFNYEAQQDKSGLPNDRFSAERPEGSISTLTIQRTEQRDSAMYRCASSLTNQPQHFGDGTRLSIL.

The rearrangement links TRBV10-2 to TRBJ1-2, with a possible D match to TRBD1 (5 bases). The V gene's germline CDR1 is WSHSY and CDR2 SAAADI. The CDR3 is made up of 18 amino acids. V dropped 4 bases and J dropped 12 bases, with 33 bases sitting between them. The chain's CDR3 is CASSGPQALKTAAGRHTF. The CDR3 DNA is TGCGCCAGCAGTGGGCCCCAGGCCCTAAAGACGGCGGCGGGGCGGCACACCTTC.

The J gene is TRBJ2-7, the V gene TRBV23-1, with D possibly called TRBD1 or TRBD2 (5 bases each). TRBV23-1 is an ORF for which the function is uncertain. CDR3 size: 15 residues. V was pared by 6 bases and J by 3 bases, with 18 bases between. The CDR3 region has the DNA TGCGCCAGCAGGCCCCGAGGGGCAGGGAGCTACGAGCAGTACTTC. Its protein is CASRPRGAGSYEQYF.

The chain's CDR3 is CASSYGPQPVEQYF. CDR3 bases: TGTGCCAGCAGCTATGGACCCCAGCCCGTCGAGCAGTACTTC. The chain uses TRBV5-6 and TRBJ2-7; D unresolved. V lost 3 bases and J lost 6, with 16 bases in between. CDR3 size: 14 residues. In germline, CDR1 is SGHDT, CDR2 YYEEEE. Complete variable domain (other parts from reference TRBV5-6 and TRBJ2-7): DAGVTQSPTHLIKTRGQQVTLRCSPKSGHDTVSWYQQALGQGPQFIFQYYEEEERQRGNFPDRFSGHQFPNYSSELNVNALLLGDSALYLCASSYGPQPVEQYFGPGTRLTVT.

The rearrangement joins TRBV12-5 to TRBJ2-2; D gene unclear. In germline, CDR1 is LGHNT, CDR2 FRNRAP. This CDR3 comprises 12 residues. Trimming took 4 bases from V and 4 from J, leaving 4 bases between them. The CDR3 loop reads CASGSSTGELFF. The CDR3 bases are TGTGCTAGTGGTTCGTCCACCGGGGAGCTGTTTTTT.

The chain carries TRBV5-6 and TRBJ2-4; D is possibly TRBD2 (6 bases). The V and J ends lost 4 bases and 7 bases respectively, with 21 bases between them. Germline V gene data show CDR1 as SGHDT and CDR2 as YYEEEE. The CDR3 has 16 residues. CDR3 sequence: CASSRIERLVTNIQYF. DNA for the CDR3: TGTGCCAGCAGCCGGATCGAGAGACTAGTGACGAACATTCAGTACTTC.